One and the same sample provided the 24 T cell receptor beta chains below, sequenced in a study of patients and donors after allogeneic stem cell transplantation. MiXCR, applied by TCRdb to the RT-PCR reads, yields one record per CDR3 protein. The sample has about 410,000 distinct CDR3 sequences; roughly 17% are singletons. Sequencing was performed on blood, either unsorted or a sorted T cell fraction (not recorded which). The origin of the receptors is a human donor who was either an allogeneic HSCT recipient or a stem cell or donor lymphocyte infusion donor (not recorded which). It is not recorded whose cells these are; they may come from a transplant donor.

This clonotype showed up just a few times. The chain uses TRBV6-2 or TRBV6-3 and TRBJ2-1; the match to TRBD2 covers 7 bases. This CDR3 spans 15 amino acids. Germline V lookup: CDR1 MNHEY, CDR2 SVGEGT. Losses at the gene ends were 4 bases for V and 5 bases for J; bases not matched to a gene: 8. This CDR3 reads CASSSFLAANNEQFF. The CDR3 nucleotides read TGTGCCAGCAGTTCGTTCCTAGCGGCGAACAATGAGCAGTTCTTC.

The V gene is TRBV4-1, the J gene TRBJ1-3; D is possibly TRBD1 (6 bases). V lost 6 bases and J lost 0, with 12 bases in between. The CDR3 extends over 15 amino acids. Germline V gives CDR1 MGHRA, CDR2 YSYEKL. CDR3 sequence reads: CASSRPTGSGNTIYF. The CDR3 DNA follows: TGCGCCAGCAGTCGACCGACAGGCTCTGGAAACACCATATATTTT.

Only a few counts were recorded for this clonotype. The chain joins TRBV6-1 to TRBJ1-3, with D tentatively TRBD1 (5 bases). This CDR3 comprises 15 residues. The germline V gene encodes CDR1 MNHNS and CDR2 SASEGT. The V and J ends lost 5 bases and 2 bases respectively, with 13 bases between them. CDR3 amino acids: CASSLEGRTGNTIYF. In nucleotides, the CDR3 is TGTGCCAGCAGTCTCGAGGGACGGACTGGAAACACCATATATTTT.

V gene TRBV5-1 combines with J gene TRBJ2-7; D is ambiguous. Germline-derived CDR1 and CDR2 are SGHRS and YFSETQ. V lost 0 bases, J lost 12 bases, and 13 bases lay in between. This CDR3 has 12 amino acids. CDR3 loop: CASSLEGGFRYF. In DNA, the CDR3 is TGCGCCAGCAGCTTGGAAGGCGGATTCAGGTACTTC.

This clonotype turned up a few times. V and J are TRBV9 and TRBJ2-7; possible D gene TRBD1, 5 bases. The germline V gene has CDR1 SGDLS and CDR2 YYNGEE. This CDR3 contains 14 residues. The V gene lost 0 bases and the J gene lost 2 bases, with 9 bases spanning the gap. The DNA for the CDR3 is TGTGCCAGCAGCGTAGGGCCAGGGCCCTACGAGCAGTACTTC. Protein: CASSVGPGPYEQYF.

The sample holds a few counts of this clonotype. V usage is TRBV10-3 and J usage is TRBJ2-1; D could derive from TRBD1 or TRBD2 (5 bases each). V was shortened by 3 bases and J by 6 bases, with 21 bases between the two germline ends. Germline CDR1 reads ENHRY; CDR2 reads SYGVKD. The CDR3 runs to 17 residues. The CDR3 sequence: CAISERLRGPGRNEQFF. The CDR3 coding sequence is TGTGCCATCAGTGAACGCCTAAGGGGACCCGGGCGCAATGAGCAGTTCTTC.

A few counts support this clonotype. The chain joins TRBV6-5 to TRBJ2-1; D is unclear. The CDR3 totals 16 residues. Looked up from germline, CDR1 is MNHEY and CDR2 is SVGAGI. Trimming took off 0 bases at V and 0 bases at J, with 9 bases between the two ends. The CDR3 region has the DNA TGTGCCAGCAGTTACTCGACCAGGAGCTCCTACAATGAGCAGTTCTTC. Residues: CASSYSTRSSYNEQFF.

In this sample, this clonotype turned up many times. The V and J genes are TRBV6-2 or TRBV6-3 and TRBJ2-7; 9 positions agree with TRBD1. This CDR3 spans 16 amino acids. Germline CDR1 MNHEY, CDR2 SVGEGT. V was pared by 6 bases and J by 5 bases, with 14 bases of the junction left unmatched. Here the CDR3 reads CASRPKAGTGIHEQYF. CDR3 in DNA: TGTGCCAGCAGACCAAAGGCCGGGACAGGGATCCACGAGCAGTACTTC.

The J gene is TRBJ2-7, the V gene TRBV14, with unresolved D. The CDR3 is made up of 15 amino acids. Germline-derived CDR1 and CDR2 are SGHDN and FVKESK. Between the trimmed V and J ends, which lost 0 bases and 4 bases, there was a span of 13 bases. The CDR3: CASSQERDSHYEQYF. The CDR3 coding sequence is TGTGCCAGCAGCCAAGAAAGGGATTCCCATTACGAGCAGTACTTC.

This clonotype was seen a handful of times. The rearrangement joins TRBV3-1 to TRBJ2-2; 9 nucleotides agree with TRBD1. Trimming removed 0 bases from V and 6 bases from J; junction bases left unmatched: 5. In germline, CDR1 is LGHDT, CDR2 YNNKEL (reference sequence). The CDR3 is 16 amino acids. The CDR3 nucleotides read TGTGCCAGCAGCCAAGAATCGGGGACAGGGTCCGGGGAGCTGTTTTTT. Translating gives CASSQESGTGSGELFF. The whole variable domain, filled in from reference TRBV3-1 and TRBJ2-2, reads DTAVSQTPKYLVTQMGNDKSIKCEQNLGHDTMYWYKQDSKKFLKIMFSYNNKELIINETVPNRFSPKSPDKAHLNLHINSLELGDSAVYFCASSQESGTGSGELFFGEGSRLTVL.

This chain's CDR3 is CASSEGASGAPREQYF. The DNA for the CDR3 is TGTGCCAGCAGCGAGGGGGCTAGCGGAGCACCGCGGGAGCAGTACTTC. The rearrangement uses TRBV6-2 or TRBV6-3 and TRBJ2-7; D possibly matches TRBD1 or TRBD2 (7 bases each). The CDR3 extends over 16 amino acids. The V end was cut by 6 bases, the J end by 7 bases, with 25 bases between. Germline V gene sequence: CDR1 MNHEY, CDR2 SVGEGT.

V is TRBV20-1 and J is TRBJ1-5, with 10 bases that match TRBD1. This CDR3 region has 15 residues. Looked up from germline, CDR1 is DFQATT and CDR2 is SNEGSKA (reference sequence). With V trimmed by 2 bases and J by 3 bases, 4 bases remained unmatched. CDR3 in DNA: TGCAGTGCTAGAACGGGGACAGGGGCCAATCAGCCCCAGCATTTT. This sequence encodes CSARTGTGANQPQHF.

In regard to this clonotype: A junction end diverges from the germline sequence, so it may reflect a read error. V gene TRBV12-3 or TRBV12-4 combines with J gene TRBJ1-3, with a possible D match to TRBD1 (5 bases). The CDR3 is 15 amino acids. The chain's CDR3 is CATTTRQGAGNTTYF. CDR3 in DNA: TGTGCCACCACGACCAGGCAAGGGGCTGGAAACACCACATATTTT.

This clonotype showed up just a few times. This rearrangement joins TRBV20-1 to TRBJ2-7, with D perhaps assigned TRBD1 or TRBD2 (5 bases each). The germline V gene has CDR1 DFQATT and CDR2 SNEGSKA (reference sequence). The V and J ends lost 0 bases and 7 bases respectively, with 13 bases between them. There are 13 residues in the CDR3. The CDR3 spells CSARDARGTEQYF. Here the CDR3 DNA reads TGCAGTGCTAGAGATGCTCGAGGGACGGAGCAGTACTTC.

In its sample, this clonotype was seen a few times. J is TRBJ1-1 and V is TRBV27; D call uncertain. Looked up from germline, CDR1 is MNHEY and CDR2 is SMNVEV (reference sequence). The V gene lost 5 bases and the J gene lost 5 bases, with 18 bases spanning the gap. This CDR3 spans 15 amino acids. CDR3 sequence (DNA): TGTGCCAGCAGTCCGCTAGGTAGAGGGAGGACTGAAGCTTTCTTT. Its protein is CASSPLGRGRTEAFF.

This clonotype turned up a few times. V and J are TRBV29-1 and TRBJ1-2, with D tentatively TRBD1 (5 bases). The V end lost 3 bases, the J end lost 4 bases, and 12 bases lay between the germline ends. The CDR3 has 13 residues. Germline V gene lookup returns CDR1 SQVTM and CDR2 ANQGSEA. This chain's CDR3 is CSVDRGEFYGYTF. The CDR3 coding sequence is TGCAGCGTTGATCGGGGGGAATTCTATGGCTACACCTTC.

Only a few counts were recorded for this clonotype. The gene calls are TRBV20-1 and TRBJ1-6; 10 bases match TRBD1. The ends lost 6 bases at V and 7 bases at J; junction bases unmatched: 9. Germline V gives CDR1 DFQATT, CDR2 SNEGSKA (reference sequence). The CDR3 length is 15 residues. The CDR3 bases are TGCAGTGCCCCGGGACAGGGGAATTCGAATTCACCCCTCCACTTT. Amino acid sequence: CSAPGQGNSNSPLHF.

This clonotype appeared many times. The rearrangement uses TRBV27 and TRBJ2-7; 10 bases map to TRBD1. Germline values: CDR1 MNHEY, CDR2 SMNVEV (reference sequence). The CDR3 covers 17 residues. The junction had 7 bases not matched to a gene; V was cut back by 2 bases and J by 0 bases. CDR3 protein: CASSLLPGQGFSYEQYF. In DNA form, the CDR3 reads TGTGCCAGCAGTTTACTACCGGGACAGGGGTTCTCCTACGAGCAGTACTTC.

This clonotype was detected a few times. V usage is TRBV9 and J usage is TRBJ2-3; D is unclear. CDR1 is SGDLS and CDR2 is YYNGEE in the germline V gene. The CDR3 extends over 12 amino acids. Between the trimmed V and J ends, which lost 0 bases and 7 bases, there was a span of 6 bases. CDR3 amino acids: CASSVEENTQYF. In DNA, the CDR3 is TGTGCCAGCAGCGTAGAGGAGAATACGCAGTATTTT.

In its sample, this clonotype was seen a few times. The chain couples TRBV2 to TRBJ2-1, with 7 bases lining up with TRBD2. Trimming removed 3 bases from V and 6 bases from J; junction bases left unmatched: 8. From germline, CDR1 is SNHLY and CDR2 FYNNEI. This CDR3 has 15 amino acids. CDR3 amino acids: CASSDGGRVGNEQFF. CDR3 nucleotides: TGTGCCAGCAGTGACGGCGGGAGAGTCGGCAATGAGCAGTTCTTC.

The table lists this clonotype with a few counts. The chain employs TRBV25-1 and TRBJ2-5; 11 nucleotides line up with TRBD2. Germline-derived CDR1 and CDR2 are MGHDK and SYGVNS. With 1 base clipped from V and 5 bases from J, the junction kept 3 bases outside the gene matches. This CDR3 comprises 15 residues. CDR3 loop: CASSESGLAVETQYF. CDR3 nucleotides: TGTGCCAGCAGTGAATCGGGACTAGCGGTCGAGACCCAGTACTTC. The full variable domain, completed using reference TRBV25-1 and TRBJ2-5, is EADIYQTPRYLVIGTGKKITLECSQTMGHDKMYWYQQDPGMELHLIHYSYGVNSTEKGDLSSESTVSRIRTEHFPLTLESARPSHTSQYLCASSESGLAVETQYFGPGTRLLVL.

This clonotype was seen only a few times. The chain recombines TRBV19 with TRBJ1-2; D gene unclear. The CDR3 has 15 residues. The germline V gene has CDR1 LNHDA and CDR2 SQIVND (reference sequence). Trimming shortened V by 6 bases and J by 2 bases, and 16 bases separated the two germline ends. The CDR3, as DNA: TGTGCCAGTAGCAAACCTGCTTTGGGGAACTATGGCTACACCTTC. Translated, it gives CASSKPALGNYGYTF.

The J gene is TRBJ1-1, the V gene TRBV5-1; a weak D match, TRBD1 (6 bases). The CDR3 consists of 16 residues. Germline V gives CDR1 SGHRS, CDR2 YFSETQ. V shed 0 bases and J shed 3 bases, with 15 bases lying between them. CDR3 region: CASSLASGAGDTEAFF. Written as DNA, the CDR3 is TGCGCCAGCAGCTTGGCCTCGGGGGCTGGGGACACTGAAGCTTTCTTT.

The chain has TRBV12-3 or TRBV12-4 and TRBJ1-6; possibly TRBD1 for D (5 bases). This CDR3 region has 16 residues. V was clipped by 6 bases and J by 10 bases, with 22 bases between them. This CDR3 is CASRGPRGGRGSPLHF. CDR3 sequence (DNA): TGTGCCAGCAGAGGACCGAGGGGCGGACGAGGATCACCCCTCCACTTT.